The 5 T cell receptor beta chains listed next were all sequenced from one sample in a study of blood T cell repertoires in COVID-19. Repertoires were generated with immunoSEQ multiplex PCR, while TCRdb's copy carries only in-frame clones and drops some. The sample yields over 55,000 clones, 90% to 95% seen once. The sequenced sample consisted of peripheral blood. The source of these receptors is a human donor in a cohort sampled during active COVID-19.

This clone was seen a few times. J is TRBJ1-6 and V is TRBV25-1, with 8 bases fitting TRBD1. The CDR3 covers 14 residues. CDR1 is MGHDK and CDR2 is SYGVNS in the germline V gene. V lost 4 bases, J lost 6 bases, and 2 bases stayed unmatched. The CDR3 DNA reads as TGTGCCAGCAGTGGAACAGGGGGTAATTCACCCCTCCACTTT. This sequence encodes CASSGTGGNSPLHF.

On this clone itself: The conserved final phenylalanine or tryptophan is absent from the CDR3, which likely points to a read error. J is TRBJ1-2 and V is TRBV7-3; 7 positions agree with TRBD1. Germline CDR1 is SGHTA and CDR2 is FQGTGA. V trimming: 4 bases; J trimming: 5 bases; junction bases outside the gene matches: 10. This CDR3 region has 15 residues. CDR3 region: CASSSFSGTEYGYTL. The CDR3 bases are TGTGCCAGCAGCTCTTTCTCCGGGACAGAGTATGGCTACACCCTC.

The chain recombines TRBV12-3 or TRBV12-4 with TRBJ2-5, with D perhaps TRBD1 (6 bases). CDR3 length: 13 residues. V shed 6 bases and J shed 2 bases, with 10 bases lying between them. Here the CDR3 reads CASSVTGQETQYF. DNA of the CDR3: TGTGCCAGCAGCGTGACAGGACAAGAGACCCAGTACTTC.

CDR3 sequence: CASSLEAGGRNEQFF. CDR3 DNA: TGCGCCAGCAGCTTGGAGGCGGGGGGTAGGAATGAGCAGTTCTTC. This rearrangement joins TRBV5-1 to TRBJ2-1; 8 bases are shared with TRBD2. With 0 bases clipped from V and 7 bases from J, the junction kept 6 bases outside the gene matches. Germline loops: CDR1 SGHRS, CDR2 YFSETQ. This CDR3 is 15 amino acids long.

This chain joins TRBV19 and TRBJ2-7, with 9 nucleotides matching TRBD2. The CDR3 is 15 amino acids. From germline, CDR1 is LNHDA and CDR2 SQIVND (reference sequence). V was pared by 5 bases and J by 1 base, with 6 bases of the junction left unmatched. The CDR3 is CASSSTSGWSYEQYF. The CDR3 DNA is TGTGCCAGTAGTTCCACTAGCGGGTGGTCCTACGAGCAGTACTTC.